This is a list of T cell receptor beta chains from one sample in a study of blood T cells in healthy people across ages. TCRdb reprocessed the 5' RACE reads with MiXCR, giving one entry per CDR3 protein. The sample lists 1.5 million to 2 million distinct CDR3 sequences; just under 50% were seen once. Input material: blood. These receptors all stem from a woman aged 40 to 50 in good health. CDR3s include the opening cysteine and the closing phenylalanine or tryptophan. The order of the fields is V gene, D gene, clone size, J gene, CDR3 DNA, CDR3 protein. D genes are given only for firm matches. Not every row has a clone size; where given, it reads once, few, many or a size class.

v_gene: TRBV4-1
d_gene: TRBD2
abundance: .
j_gene: TRBJ2-3
CDR3nt: TGCGCCAGCAGCGGCCTAGCGGGGGGCTCCTACACGCAGTATTTT
CDR3aa: CASSGLAGGSYTQYF

v_gene: TRBV25-1
d_gene: .
abundance: .
j_gene: TRBJ2-5
CDR3nt: TGTGCCAGCAGTGAAGGGAACCATCGGGCCCGGGAGACCCAGTACTTC
CDR3aa: CASSEGNHRARETQYF

v_gene: TRBV5-1
d_gene: TRBD1
abundance: few
j_gene: TRBJ1-2
CDR3nt: TGCGCCAGCAGCTCCCTGAGTGGGGGACAGATTAACTATGGCTACACCTTC
CDR3aa: CASSSLSGGQINYGYTF

v_gene: TRBV5-1
d_gene: TRBD1
abundance: .
j_gene: TRBJ2-7
CDR3nt: TGCGCCAGCAGCTGGGGGGACAGGGATGACTACGAGCAGTACTTC
CDR3aa: CASSWGDRDDYEQYF

v_gene: TRBV6-5
d_gene: .
abundance: .
j_gene: TRBJ2-5
CDR3nt: TGTGCCAGCGGAACCGGGACACTACAAGAGACCCAGTACTTC
CDR3aa: CASGTGTLQETQYF

v_gene: TRBV20-1
d_gene: .
abundance: .
j_gene: TRBJ2-3
CDR3nt: TGCAGTGCTCTCCAGGAGAGGAGCACCCGGTCAGATACGCAGTATTTT
CDR3aa: CSALQERSTRSDTQYF

v_gene: TRBV28
d_gene: .
abundance: once
j_gene: TRBJ1-2
CDR3nt: TGTGCCAGCAGTTCATCGGGGGGGGTCCTCGACTATGGCTACACCTTC
CDR3aa: CASSSSGGVLDYGYTF

v_gene: TRBV24-1
d_gene: TRBD1
abundance: .
j_gene: TRBJ2-1
CDR3nt: TGTGCCACCAGTGATAACAGGGGCCGCACCAACAATGAGCAGTTCTTC
CDR3aa: CATSDNRGRTNNEQFF

v_gene: TRBV12-3/TRBV12-4
d_gene: .
abundance: .
j_gene: TRBJ1-2
CDR3nt: TGTGCCAGCAGTCTCGGGCAACTGGGGGCTGACTATGGCTACACCTTC
CDR3aa: CASSLGQLGADYGYTF

v_gene: TRBV12-3/TRBV12-4
d_gene: TRBD1
abundance: .
j_gene: TRBJ1-6
CDR3nt: TGTGCCAGCAGTTGGGCGGGACAGAATTCACCCCTCCACTTT
CDR3aa: CASSWAGQNSPLHF

v_gene: TRBV29-1
d_gene: TRBD2
abundance: .
j_gene: TRBJ2-1
CDR3nt: TGCAGCGTTGGAATCGGGGGGGCAAATGAGCAGTTCTTC
CDR3aa: CSVGIGGANEQFF

v_gene: TRBV20-1
d_gene: .
abundance: .
j_gene: TRBJ2-3
CDR3nt: TGCAGTGCCGGGGGACCACCAGATACGCAGTATTTT
CDR3aa: CSAGGPPDTQYF

v_gene: TRBV12-3/TRBV12-4
d_gene: TRBD1
abundance: .
j_gene: TRBJ1-6
CDR3nt: TGTGCCAGCAGAGGACAGGGGGATTCACCCCTCCACTTT
CDR3aa: CASRGQGDSPLHF

v_gene: TRBV20-1
d_gene: TRBD1
abundance: .
j_gene: TRBJ1-1
CDR3nt: TGCAGTGCTAGAAAGGGACAGGTTGCTTTCTTT
CDR3aa: CSARKGQVAFF

v_gene: TRBV4-3
d_gene: TRBD1
abundance: .
j_gene: TRBJ1-5
CDR3nt: TGCGCCAGCAGCCAAGACAGGGGGCCTCAGCCCCAGCATTTT
CDR3aa: CASSQDRGPQPQHF

v_gene: TRBV6-6
d_gene: TRBD1
abundance: .
j_gene: TRBJ1-4
CDR3nt: TGTGCCAGCAGTGACGGACAGGTGGCCGAAAAACTGTTTTTT
CDR3aa: CASSDGQVAEKLFF

v_gene: TRBV6-5
d_gene: .
abundance: .
j_gene: TRBJ1-6
CDR3nt: TGTGCCAGCAGTTTGGCAGAAGCGGGGAATTCACCCCTCCACTTT
CDR3aa: CASSLAEAGNSPLHF

v_gene: TRBV4-2
d_gene: TRBD2
abundance: few
j_gene: TRBJ2-1
CDR3nt: TGTGCCAGCAGCCAACCAAGACCTTTAGCGGGAGAAACAAACAATGAGCAGTTCTTC
CDR3aa: CASSQPRPLAGETNNEQFF

v_gene: TRBV7-2
d_gene: TRBD1
abundance: .
j_gene: TRBJ2-7
CDR3nt: TGTGCCAGCAGCTTAGGTGCAGGGGGCGCGATCTACGAGCAGTACTTC
CDR3aa: CASSLGAGGAIYEQYF

v_gene: TRBV6-6
d_gene: TRBD1
abundance: .
j_gene: TRBJ2-1
CDR3nt: TGTGCCAGCACTTTCCGACAGGGAACCTACAATGAGCAGTTCTTC
CDR3aa: CASTFRQGTYNEQFF

v_gene: TRBV6-1
d_gene: TRBD2
abundance: .
j_gene: TRBJ2-5
CDR3nt: TGTGCCAGCAGGGTGGGACTAGCCTCAGAGACCCAGTACTTC
CDR3aa: CASRVGLASETQYF

v_gene: TRBV2
d_gene: TRBD2
abundance: few
j_gene: TRBJ2-3
CDR3nt: TGTGCCAGCAGTGGGGCGATAAGCGGGGAATTATATACGCAGTATTTT
CDR3aa: CASSGAISGELYTQYF

v_gene: TRBV6-2/TRBV6-3
d_gene: .
abundance: .
j_gene: TRBJ2-7
CDR3nt: TGTGCTAGCAGGGATCCCGCCTACGAGCAGTACTTC
CDR3aa: CASRDPAYEQYF

v_gene: TRBV18
d_gene: .
abundance: .
j_gene: TRBJ2-6
CDR3nt: TGTGCCAGCTCACTCCTACTAGATTTCCAGGGGGCCAACGTCCTGACTTTC
CDR3aa: CASSLLLDFQGANVLTF

v_gene: TRBV15
d_gene: .
abundance: .
j_gene: TRBJ2-5
CDR3nt: TGTGCCACCAGCAGAGGTCCCAGGCCAGTGACCCAGTACTTC
CDR3aa: CATSRGPRPVTQYF

v_gene: TRBV5-6
d_gene: TRBD1
abundance: .
j_gene: TRBJ1-5
CDR3nt: TGTGCCAGCAGCTTGGCAACACAGGGGGTTTATCAGCCCCAGCATTTT
CDR3aa: CASSLATQGVYQPQHF

v_gene: TRBV13
d_gene: .
abundance: .
j_gene: TRBJ2-1
CDR3nt: TGTGCCAGCAGCGTGGCGGACGGATACAATGAGCAGTTCTTC
CDR3aa: CASSVADGYNEQFF

v_gene: TRBV28
d_gene: TRBD2
abundance: .
j_gene: TRBJ2-1
CDR3nt: TGTGCCAGCAAGACGGGCGGGGGTTACAATGAGCAGTTCTTC
CDR3aa: CASKTGGGYNEQFF

v_gene: TRBV4-3
d_gene: .
abundance: .
j_gene: TRBJ2-3
CDR3nt: TGCGCCAGCAGCCAAGAAGATAGGGGTGGTCCAGATACGCAGTATTTT
CDR3aa: CASSQEDRGGPDTQYF

v_gene: TRBV12-3/TRBV12-4
d_gene: TRBD1
abundance: few
j_gene: TRBJ2-1
CDR3nt: TGTGCCAGCAGATGGGACAGCGGCTCCTACAATGAGCAGTTCTTC
CDR3aa: CASRWDSGSYNEQFF